A single sample gave rise to the 5 T cell receptor beta chains below, sequenced in a study of graft-versus-host responses after intestinal transplantation. TCRdb's copy holds only in-frame clones and misses some; the assay was immunoSEQ multiplex PCR. The table lists 15,000 to 20,000 clones, approximately 83% of them singletons. Lymphocytes from graft epithelium and lamina propria were isolated. Sample: ileum tissue, taken around 580 days after intestinal transplantation. All receptors derive from a human patient who received an intestinal transplant, so some T cells may come from the graft donor.

The chain carries TRBV14 and TRBJ2-5; 11 bases are a match to TRBD2. The DNA end is a closer match to TRBJ2-7, so the J assignment may be wrong. CDR1 and CDR2 from the germline V gene are SGHDN and FVKESK. The CDR3 runs 16 residues. The CDR3 nucleotides are TGTGCCAGCAGCCAAGGTCCGACTAGCGGGATCTACGAGCAGTACTTC. Protein: CASSQGPTSGIYEQYF.

The chain uses TRBV25-1 and TRBJ2-1; 9 nucleotides align to TRBD1. Per germline, CDR1 MGHDK and CDR2 SYGVNS. The length of the CDR3 is 18 residues. Trimming at V came to 0 bases and at J to 3 bases, leaving 9 bases not matched to a gene. CDR3 in DNA: TGTGCCAGCAGTGAATATGGTTTTGGACAGGGGAACTACAATGAGCAGTTCTTC. Protein product: CASSEYGFGQGNYNEQFF. Full variable domain (outside the CDR3, taken from reference TRBV25-1 and TRBJ2-1): EADIYQTPRYLVIGTGKKITLECSQTMGHDKMYWYQQDPGMELHLIHYSYGVNSTEKGDLSSESTVSRIRTEHFPLTLESARPSHTSQYLCASSEYGFGQGNYNEQFFGPGTRLTVL.

V usage is TRBV29-1 and J usage is TRBJ1-5, with TRBD1 matching 7 bases. The CDR3 contains 15 residues. Germline values: CDR1 SQVTM, CDR2 ANQGSEA. V shed 4 bases and J 3 bases; nucleotides not matched to a gene: 9. Written as DNA, the CDR3 is TGCAGCGTTGTGTTAGGAGGGACAGTCAATCAGCCCCAGCATTTT. As protein: CSVVLGGTVNQPQHF.

The table lists this clone with a count of one. The V and J genes are TRBV7-9 and TRBJ1-1; no clear D. Germline V lookup: CDR1 SEHNR, CDR2 FQNEAQ (reference sequence). The germline V and J ends were trimmed by 2 bases and 2 bases, with 6 bases remaining between them. The CDR3 consists of 13 residues. CDR3 residues: CASSLPANTEAFF. In DNA, the CDR3 is TGTGCCAGCAGCTTACCGGCTAACACTGAAGCTTTCTTT.

The V gene is TRBV5-6, the J gene TRBJ1-2; possible D gene TRBD1, 6 bases. V lost 2 bases to trimming and J lost 4 bases, with 12 bases between them. The CDR3 runs 14 residues. CDR1 and CDR2 (germline): SGHDT, YYEEEE. The CDR3 DNA reads as TGTGCCAGCAGCTTTCAGGGGATAGGCTATGGCTACACCTTC. Protein product: CASSFQGIGYGYTF.